The entry below gives a single T cell receptor beta chain sequence along with its context. Libraries were prepared by immunoSEQ multiplex PCR; TCRdb keeps only in-frame clonotypes and omits some of them. The sample carries fewer than 400,000 clones, around 86% recorded once. These data come from a study of blood T cell repertoires in COVID-19. Turning to the study itself: COVID-19 samples collected from the United States, Italy and Spain covered acute and convalescent phases.

CDR1 and CDR2 (germline): MNHEY, SMNVEV (reference sequence). V was clipped by 3 bases and J by 3 bases, with 12 bases between them. The CDR3 covers 15 residues. The chain combines TRBV27 with TRBJ2-1; D might be TRBD2 (6 bases). This clonotype originated in a human donor in a cohort sampled during active COVID-19. Sequences were obtained from peripheral blood. CDR3 in DNA: TGTGCCAGCAGTTTGTTAGCGGAGGACTACAATGAGCAGTTCTTC. Its protein product is CASSLLAEDYNEQFF.